This note documents a single T cell receptor beta chain sequence. These data originate in a study of blood T cell repertoires in COVID-19. As for the study in general: PBMCs, B-cell-depleted T cells, or T cells were the source of the cDNA or gDNA that made up the material.

Trimming took off 9 bases at V and 6 bases at J, with 8 bases between the two ends. The CDR3 spans 11 residues. CDR1 is KGHDR and CDR2 is SFDVKD in the germline V gene. Original processing methods: From reference gene primer amplification, estimates of nucleated cell counts were derived. This table comes from immunoSEQ multiplex PCR, and its TCRdb copy is limited to in-frame clones, with some not included. The V and J calls and the clone size are those of that table, but D and trimming were determined from the DNA. Counted here are more than 85,000 clones, 70% to 90% occurring once; the ten biggest clones make up under 2.5%.

J is TRBJ2-1 and V is TRBV24-1; D remains unclear. This receptor was taken from a man between 50 and 59 years old with active COVID-19. Sequenced sample: peripheral blood. CDR3 amino acids: CATGISNEQFF. DNA of the CDR3: TGTGCCACCGGCATCTCCAATGAGCAGTTCTTC.